A selection of T cell receptor beta chains follows, all from one sample in a study of cytomegalovirus exposure and HLA in healthy donors. This table comes from immunoSEQ multiplex PCR, and its TCRdb copy is limited to in-frame clones, with some not included. The sample consists of about 110,000 clones, around three quarters of them appearing once. The sample comprised PBMCs. These receptors originate from a man aged 25 to 40 in good health and CMV-seronegative. CDR3s include the opening cysteine and the closing phenylalanine or tryptophan. D genes are given only for firm matches. Size is omitted from some rows. Given values are once, few, many or a class for expanded clones.

v_gene: TRBV7-2
j_gene: TRBJ2-2
abundance: -
d_gene: TRBD1
CDR3nt: TGTGCCAGCAGCTTCCCAGGGGGCTTGGCCGGGGAGCTGTTTTTT
CDR3aa: CASSFPGGLAGELFF

v_gene: TRBV28
j_gene: TRBJ2-3
abundance: -
d_gene: TRBD2
CDR3nt: TGTGCCAGCAGTTTATCCGCCGTCGGGGCGGGGGGGCTGGATACGCAGTATTTT
CDR3aa: CASSLSAVGAGGLDTQYF

v_gene: TRBV27
j_gene: TRBJ1-4
abundance: -
d_gene: -
CDR3nt: TGTGCCAGCAGTTTATCGGGGGGGGTTTCTTCTGAAAAACTGTTTTTT
CDR3aa: CASSLSGGVSSEKLFF

v_gene: TRBV23-1
j_gene: TRBJ2-7
abundance: once
d_gene: -
CDR3nt: TGCGCCAGCAGTCAAGAGGGCTACGAGCAGTACTTC
CDR3aa: CASSQEGYEQYF

v_gene: TRBV6-1
j_gene: TRBJ2-3
abundance: -
d_gene: TRBD2
CDR3nt: TGTGCCAGCAGTGAAGCTAGCGGGGGGGCATGGGATACGCAGTATTTT
CDR3aa: CASSEASGGAWDTQYF

v_gene: TRBV5-4
j_gene: TRBJ2-3
abundance: -
d_gene: TRBD2
CDR3nt: TGTGCCAGCAGCTTGTTGGGAGGGACAGATACGCAGTATTTT
CDR3aa: CASSLLGGTDTQYF

v_gene: TRBV29-1
j_gene: TRBJ2-7
abundance: -
d_gene: -
CDR3nt: TGCAGCGTTGGGTTAGGGGGCTACGAGCAGTACTTC
CDR3aa: CSVGLGGYEQYF

v_gene: TRBV10-3
j_gene: TRBJ1-2
abundance: -
d_gene: TRBD1
CDR3nt: TGTGCCATCGGGGGACAGGGAGGGACATTTAACTATGGCTACACCTTC
CDR3aa: CAIGGQGGTFNYGYTF

v_gene: TRBV10-3
j_gene: TRBJ2-2
abundance: -
d_gene: TRBD2
CDR3nt: TGTGCCATCAGGGGGACTAGCGGGGACAACACCGGGGAGCTGTTTTTT
CDR3aa: CAIRGTSGDNTGELFF

v_gene: TRBV6-1
j_gene: TRBJ1-2
abundance: -
d_gene: TRBD1
CDR3nt: TGTGCCAGCAGGAGAAGTACAGGGGCGGGCCACGGCTACACCTTC
CDR3aa: CASRRSTGAGHGYTF

v_gene: TRBV27
j_gene: TRBJ2-5
abundance: -
d_gene: TRBD2
CDR3nt: TGTGCCAGGAGACTAGCGGGGGGACTCCAAGAGACCCAGTACTTC
CDR3aa: CARRLAGGLQETQYF

v_gene: TRBV5-1
j_gene: TRBJ2-5
abundance: -
d_gene: TRBD2
CDR3nt: TGCGCCAGCACTTTGGGGACTAGCGGGAGTGAGACCCAGTACTTC
CDR3aa: CASTLGTSGSETQYF

v_gene: TRBV5-6
j_gene: TRBJ2-7
abundance: -
d_gene: TRBD1
CDR3nt: TGTGCCAGCAGCTTAGGGGACAGGGGAACCTACGAGCAGTACTTC
CDR3aa: CASSLGDRGTYEQYF

v_gene: TRBV28
j_gene: TRBJ2-1
abundance: -
d_gene: TRBD1
CDR3nt: TGTGCCAGCAATACCGCGGGACAGGGGCTATACAATGAGCAGTTCTTC
CDR3aa: CASNTAGQGLYNEQFF

v_gene: TRBV6-5
j_gene: TRBJ1-1
abundance: few
d_gene: -
CDR3nt: TGTGCCAGCAGTTATATGGGGGCAACTGAAGCTTTCTTT
CDR3aa: CASSYMGATEAFF

v_gene: TRBV11-2
j_gene: TRBJ1-2
abundance: -
d_gene: -
CDR3nt: TGTGCCAGCAGCACCCGGACACGAGCAGCTAACTATGGCTACACCTTC
CDR3aa: CASSTRTRAANYGYTF

v_gene: TRBV6-1
j_gene: TRBJ2-3
abundance: -
d_gene: TRBD1
CDR3nt: TGTGCCAGCAGTGAGACTACGACAGGGTTTAACACAGATACGCAGTATTTT
CDR3aa: CASSETTTGFNTDTQYF

v_gene: TRBV2
j_gene: TRBJ2-7
abundance: few
d_gene: TRBD1
CDR3nt: TGTGCCAGCGACGAGAGGGACAGGGCCCACGAGCAGTACTTC
CDR3aa: CASDERDRAHEQYF